In this sample, the clone carrying this T cell receptor (beta chain) turned up many times. What it binds is unknown. The sample comes from a study of identical twins. Study-wide results and caveats: Cord blood beta clonotypes that were abundant carried fewer insertions, and memory repertoires showed no such trend. Invariant cells of the MAIT and iNKT types might have partly distorted the zero-insertion analyses. Researchers reported weaker excess twin sharing in beta out-of-frame sequences.

MiXCR, applied by TCRdb to the 5' RACE reads, yields one record per CDR3 protein. Of 300,000 or so distinct CDR3 sequences in the sample, roughly 9% were seen once. Trimming cost V 0 bases and J 6 bases; bases outside gene matches: 3. Germline V gene lookup returns CDR1 SGHDT and CDR2 YYEEEE. The CDR3 runs to 14 residues. The same data also contributed to another study, on yellow fever vaccine responses in identical twins.

Sequences were obtained from CD8+ T cells sorted from blood. This chain uses TRBV5-6 with TRBJ2-5, with TRBD1 matching 9 bases. The TCR sequence derives from a woman younger than 30 in good health. The CDR3 DNA reads as TGTGCCAGCAGCTTGGGGGACAGGGTAAAGACCCAGTACTTC. It encodes CASSLGDRVKTQYF.